The clone carrying this T cell receptor beta chain was recorded once. This record belongs to a study of shared clonotypes between healthy human individuals. Each PCR replicate run on unsorted PBMC took in 300 ng DNA, around 30,000 T cell genomes. Only in-frame clones appear in the TCRdb table, and some are missing; sequencing was by immunoSEQ multiplex PCR. The table includes around 530,000 clones, roughly 79% detected once. After removal of 1 base from V and 5 bases from J, the junction contained 7 bases not matched to a gene. This CDR3 comprises 16 residues. Germline CDR1 reads MGHRA; CDR2 reads YSYEKL. Donors, without exception, were Caucasian adults residing in Nashville, Tennessee.

The clonotype originates from a woman in her forties in good health. Some clones in this sample may be carry-over from other donors' samples. The sample taken for sequencing was PBMCs. The gene calls are TRBV4-1 and TRBJ2-7, with TRBD2 matching 11 bases. The CDR3 DNA follows: TGCGCCAGCAGCCAAGGAACTAGCGGGAGATGGGACGAGCAGTACTTC. It encodes CASSQGTSGRWDEQYF.